The 19 T cell receptor beta chains below come from one sample, sequenced in a study of cytomegalovirus exposure and HLA in healthy donors. This PCR relied on a set of 60 Vbeta primers and 13 Jbeta primers. TCRdb's table, derived via immunoSEQ multiplex PCR, lists solely in-frame clones and lacks some. The sample consists of 200,000 to 250,000 clones, 75% to 85% of them appearing once. Source material: PBMCs. These receptor sequences come from an older woman in good health and CMV-seropositive.

V gene TRBV27 combines with J gene TRBJ2-3; 8 bases are a match to TRBD2. Looked up from germline, CDR1 is MNHEY and CDR2 is SMNVEV (reference sequence). V shed 5 bases and J 0 bases; nucleotides not matched to a gene: 10. CDR3 size: 17 residues. Written as DNA, the CDR3 is TGTGCCAGCAGTGGCCATGGCGGGGGGTTTAGCACAGATACGCAGTATTTT. As protein: CASSGHGGGFSTDTQYF.

This clone showed up just once. This chain links TRBV10-3 with TRBJ2-7, with a possible D match to TRBD1 (7 bases). Trimming took off 6 bases at V and 5 bases at J, with 17 bases between the two ends. Germline CDR1 is ENHRY and CDR2 is SYGVKD. CDR3 length: 14 residues. The CDR3, as DNA: TGTGCCATCAGAATCAACAGGGGAGGCGACGAGCAGTACTTC. It specifies CAIRINRGGDEQYF.

The chain uses TRBV2 and TRBJ1-5, with D hard to call. V lost 4 bases and J 1 base, leaving 11 bases between the germline ends. CDR3 length: 15 amino acids. Germline V gene data show CDR1 as SNHLY and CDR2 as FYNNEI. The CDR3 DNA reads as TGTGCCAGCAGTGCGGAGAGGGCGAGCAATCAGCCCCAGCATTTT. As protein: CASSAERASNQPQHF. The entire variable domain, with the rest obtained from reference TRBV2 and TRBJ1-5, is as follows: EPEVTQTPSHQVTQMGQEVILRCVPISNHLYFYWYRQILGQKVEFLVSFYNNEISEKSEIFDDQFSVERPDGSNFTLKIRSTKLEDSAMYFCASSAERASNQPQHFGDGTRLSIL.

Concerning this clone: The junction and the germline gene differ at one end; a read error may be behind it. The V call is TRBV5-1, the J call TRBJ2-6; D is possibly TRBD2 (7 bases). Germline values: CDR1 SGHRS, CDR2 YFSETQ. CDR3 length equals 16 residues. The CDR3 reads CASSLGGGSGANVLPF. CDR3 nucleotide sequence: TGCGCCAGCAGCTTGGGCGGGGGCTCTGGGGCCAACGTCCTGCCTTTC.

J is TRBJ2-7 and V is TRBV5-1, with 11 bases fitting TRBD1. CDR3 length: 15 amino acids. Germline CDR1 and CDR2: SGHRS and YFSETQ. Germline trimming cut 0 bases from V and 6 bases from J; bases unmatched to any gene: 5. This CDR3 is CASSLVGQGAGEQYF. DNA of the CDR3: TGCGCCAGCAGCTTGGTAGGACAGGGGGCCGGCGAGCAGTACTTC.

The rearrangement joins TRBV19 to TRBJ1-5; D perhaps matches TRBD1 (6 bases). CDR3 length equals 20 residues. Trimming pared 7 bases from V and 0 bases from J, leaving 28 bases between. CDR1 is LNHDA, CDR2 SQIVND, per germline (reference sequence). The CDR3 is CASIPGGSSGISNSNQPQHF. The CDR3 DNA follows: TGTGCCAGTATTCCGGGGGGCTCCTCGGGTATCTCAAATAGCAATCAGCCCCAGCATTTT.

CDR3 nucleotide sequence: TGTGCCAGCAGGGGGCCGGGGGGTAATCAGCCCCAGCATTTT. It codes for CASRGPGGNQPQHF. This chain joins TRBV6-1 and TRBJ1-5; possible D gene TRBD1, 5 bases. V lost 6 bases and J lost 4, with 13 bases in between. Looked up from germline, CDR1 is MNHNS and CDR2 is SASEGT. The CDR3 extends over 14 amino acids.

The chain carries TRBV5-6 and TRBJ2-7; 12 nucleotides match TRBD2. CDR1 and CDR2 from the germline V gene are SGHDT and YYEEEE. The CDR3 sequence is 16 residues long. Trimming at V came to 3 bases and at J to 2 bases, leaving 6 bases not matched to a gene. Written as DNA, the CDR3 is TGTGCCAGCAGCTCCCGACTAGCGGGAGTAACCTACGAGCAGTACTTC. It is translated as CASSSRLAGVTYEQYF.

CDR3 sequence: CASTTDRGTETQYF. In DNA, the CDR3 is TGCGCCAGCACAACCGACAGGGGTACTGAGACCCAGTACTTC. V is TRBV10-2 and J is TRBJ2-5, with 8 bases fitting TRBD1. The V and J ends lost 7 bases and 5 bases, in that order; junction bases with no gene match: 9. CDR3 length: 14 amino acids. CDR1 and CDR2 (germline): WSHSY, SAAADI.

The chain combines TRBV5-6 with TRBJ2-7, with no clear D. Trimming left V 1 base short and J 10 bases short, with 9 bases between. This CDR3 contains 11 residues. Germline-derived CDR1 and CDR2 are SGHDT and YYEEEE. The CDR3 loop reads CASSLRSIQYF. The CDR3 DNA is TGTGCCAGCAGCTTGAGGAGTATTCAGTACTTC.

This chain uses TRBV28 with TRBJ2-4; TRBD2 aligns across 8 bases. The CDR3 extends over 17 amino acids. Germline trimming cut 1 base from V and 3 bases from J; bases unmatched to any gene: 8. The germline V gene has CDR1 MDHEN and CDR2 SYDVKM. The CDR3 loop reads CASSLYGPGGGKNIQYF. The CDR3 region has the DNA TGTGCCAGCAGTTTATACGGTCCGGGAGGGGGCAAAAACATTCAGTACTTC.

The chain combines TRBV9 with TRBJ2-1; 9 bases agree with TRBD2. Germline V gene data show CDR1 as SGDLS and CDR2 as YYNGEE. The CDR3 contains 14 residues. With 0 bases clipped from V and 5 bases from J, the junction kept 0 bases outside the gene matches. CDR3 amino acids: CASSVGLADNEQFF. In DNA form, the CDR3 reads TGTGCCAGCAGCGTAGGACTAGCGGACAATGAGCAGTTCTTC.

V usage is TRBV27 and J usage is TRBJ2-3, with 14 bases fitting TRBD2. There are 17 residues in the CDR3. CDR1 is MNHEY and CDR2 is SMNVEV in the germline V gene (reference sequence). V was clipped by 7 bases and J by 6 bases; unmatched bases: 12. Here the CDR3 reads CASTPSRLAGGPDTQYF. In nucleotides, the CDR3 is TGTGCCAGCACCCCGAGTCGACTAGCGGGAGGGCCGGATACGCAGTATTTT.

The chain joins TRBV9 to TRBJ1-2; 11 bases match TRBD1. The trim removed 3 bases at V and 5 bases at J, leaving 12 bases unmatched. Germline lookup yields CDR1 SGDLS and CDR2 YYNGEE. This CDR3 has 17 amino acids. As DNA, the CDR3 is TGTGCCAGCAGCGACACGGTAAAGGGACAGGGGGGATATGGCTACACCTTC. Amino acid sequence: CASSDTVKGQGGYGYTF.

This rearrangement joins TRBV10-3 to TRBJ2-1, with 8 positions matching TRBD2. With V trimmed by 2 bases and J by 7 bases, 7 bases remained unmatched. There are 15 residues in the CDR3. Looked up from germline, CDR1 is ENHRY and CDR2 is SYGVKD. The CDR3 coding sequence is TGTGCCATCAGTGAGAGCCAAATAGCGGGAAATGAGCAGTTCTTC. It codes for CAISESQIAGNEQFF.

The table lists this clone with a few counts. V usage is TRBV7-8 and J usage is TRBJ1-3; D gene unclear. CDR3 length equals 13 residues. V was cut by 2 bases and J by 7 bases, with 9 bases left in between. Germline V gives CDR1 SGHVS, CDR2 FQNEAQ. The CDR3 DNA follows: TGTGCCAGCAGCTTACGGTTTTCGAACACCATATATTTT. Translated: CASSLRFSNTIYF.

This clone has only a few counts. This chain joins TRBV7-3 and TRBJ2-2; TRBD1 matches at 7 bases. Germline CDR1 and CDR2: SGHTA and FQGTGA. Trimming at V came to 6 bases and at J to 5 bases, leaving 6 bases not matched to a gene. The CDR3 sequence is 14 residues long. The CDR3 region is CASRQTGLTGELFF. The CDR3, as DNA: TGTGCCAGCAGGCAGACAGGGTTGACCGGGGAGCTGTTTTTT.

The chain has TRBV4-1 and TRBJ2-2, with TRBD2 matching over 7 bases. The CDR3 has 15 residues. V shed 3 bases, J shed 7 bases, and the junction held 8 bases outside the gene matches. CDR1 is MGHRA, CDR2 YSYEKL, per germline. CDR3 nucleotide sequence: TGCGCCAGCAGCCAGCTAGCGGTGAGGGGCGGGGAGCTGTTTTTT. Translation: CASSQLAVRGGELFF.

This clone was detected only a few times. The gene calls are TRBV19 and TRBJ1-5; possible D gene TRBD1, 5 bases. The ends were cut back, 5 bases at V and 3 bases at J, with 14 bases in the middle. CDR3 length: 15 amino acids. From germline, CDR1 is LNHDA and CDR2 SQIVND (reference sequence). CDR3 sequence: CASSVLDKINQPQHF. The CDR3 nucleotides read TGTGCCAGTAGTGTCCTGGACAAAATCAATCAGCCCCAGCATTTT. Together with reference TRBV19 and TRBJ1-5, the CDR3 gives the full variable domain: DGGITQSPKYLFRKEGQNVTLSCEQNLNHDAMYWYRQDPGQGLRLIYYSQIVNDFQKGDIAEGYSVSREKKESFPLTVTSAQKNPTAFYLCASSVLDKINQPQHFGDGTRLSIL.